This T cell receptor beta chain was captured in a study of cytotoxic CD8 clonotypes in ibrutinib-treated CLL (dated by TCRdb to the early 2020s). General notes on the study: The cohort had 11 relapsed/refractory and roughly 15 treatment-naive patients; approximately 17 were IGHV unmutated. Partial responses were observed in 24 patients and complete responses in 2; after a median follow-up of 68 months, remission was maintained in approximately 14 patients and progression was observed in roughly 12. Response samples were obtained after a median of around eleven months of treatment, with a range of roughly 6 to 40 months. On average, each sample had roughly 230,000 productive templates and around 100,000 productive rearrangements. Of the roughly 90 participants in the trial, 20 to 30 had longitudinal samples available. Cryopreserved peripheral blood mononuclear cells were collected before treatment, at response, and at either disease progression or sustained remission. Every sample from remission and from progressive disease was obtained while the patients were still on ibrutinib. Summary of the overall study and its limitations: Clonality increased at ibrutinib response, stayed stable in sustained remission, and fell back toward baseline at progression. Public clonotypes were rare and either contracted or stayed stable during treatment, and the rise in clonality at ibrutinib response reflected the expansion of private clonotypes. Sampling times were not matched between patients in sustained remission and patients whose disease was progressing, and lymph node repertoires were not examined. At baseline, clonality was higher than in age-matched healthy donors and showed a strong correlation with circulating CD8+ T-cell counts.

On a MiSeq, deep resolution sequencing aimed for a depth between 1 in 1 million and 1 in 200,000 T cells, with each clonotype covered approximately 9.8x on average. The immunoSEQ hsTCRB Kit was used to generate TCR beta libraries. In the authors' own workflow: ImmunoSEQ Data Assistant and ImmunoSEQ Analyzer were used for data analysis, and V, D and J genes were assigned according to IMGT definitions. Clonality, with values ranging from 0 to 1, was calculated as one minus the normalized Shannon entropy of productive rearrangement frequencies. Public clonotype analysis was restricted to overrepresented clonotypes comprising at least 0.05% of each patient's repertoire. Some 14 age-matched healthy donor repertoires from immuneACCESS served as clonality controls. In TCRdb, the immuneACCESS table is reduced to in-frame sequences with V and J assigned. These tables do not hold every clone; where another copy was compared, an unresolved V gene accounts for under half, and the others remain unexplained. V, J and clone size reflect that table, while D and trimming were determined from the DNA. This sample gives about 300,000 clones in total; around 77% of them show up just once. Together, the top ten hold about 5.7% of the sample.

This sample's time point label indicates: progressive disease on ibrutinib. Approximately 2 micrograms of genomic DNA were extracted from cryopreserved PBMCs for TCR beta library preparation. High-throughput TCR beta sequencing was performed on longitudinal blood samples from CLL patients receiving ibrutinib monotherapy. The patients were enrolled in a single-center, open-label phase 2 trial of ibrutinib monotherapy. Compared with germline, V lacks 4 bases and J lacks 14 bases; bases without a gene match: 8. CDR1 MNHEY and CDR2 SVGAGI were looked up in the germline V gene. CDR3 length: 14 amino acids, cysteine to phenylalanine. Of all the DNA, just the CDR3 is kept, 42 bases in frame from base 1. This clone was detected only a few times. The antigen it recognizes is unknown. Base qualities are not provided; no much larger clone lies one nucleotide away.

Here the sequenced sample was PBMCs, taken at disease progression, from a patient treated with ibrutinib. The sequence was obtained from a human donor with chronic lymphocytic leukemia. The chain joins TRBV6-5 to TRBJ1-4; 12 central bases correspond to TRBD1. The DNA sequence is TGTGCCAGCAGTTCCCGGGACAGGGGGCGATTGCTGTTTTTT. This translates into CASSSRDRGRLLFF.